Following are 26 T cell receptor beta chains from one sample sequenced in a study of regulatory T cells in long-lasting Graves disease. The time point here: persistent/refractory GD, antithyroid drugs over 5 years with positive TRAb. PBMCs provided the RNA from which the TCR library was made. Sequencing libraries for TCR beta were prepared with iRepertoire HTBI primers and Arm-PCR of CDR3 regions. Using its own MiXCR run on the multiplex PCR reads, TCRdb lists one record per CDR3 protein. The sample includes roughly 300,000 distinct CDR3 sequences, about 20% seen only once; the top ten take 25% to 30%. The source material was peripheral blood mononuclear cells (PBMCs), sampled when the disease was refractory, from a patient treated with antithyroid drugs. The receptors originated from a female donor with Graves disease.

The chain links TRBV5-6 to TRBJ1-1; D unclear. There are 13 residues in the CDR3. Trimming removed 2 bases at V and 1 base at J, with 6 bases between. Germline-derived CDR1 and CDR2 are SGHDT and YYEEEE. The CDR3 spells CASSFSPNTEAFF. The DNA for the CDR3 is TGTGCCAGCAGCTTTAGCCCGAACACTGAAGCTTTCTTT.

This clonotype was seen ten or more times. The chain links TRBV30 to TRBJ1-5, with TRBD1 matching 7 bases. Germline values: CDR1 GTSNPN, CDR2 SVGIG (reference sequence). V shed 5 bases, J shed 2 bases, and the junction held 3 bases outside the gene matches. The CDR3 loop spans 13 amino acids. The CDR3 DNA reads as TGTGCCTGGGCCGACAGGGGCAATCAGCCCCAGCATTTT. Protein product: CAWADRGNQPQHF.

This clonotype appeared a single time. The chain couples TRBV19 to TRBJ2-2; TRBD1 is a possible D gene (6 bases). The V end was cut by 7 bases, the J end by 5 bases, with 11 bases between. The CDR3 runs 13 residues. The V gene's germline CDR1 is LNHDA and CDR2 SQIVND (reference sequence). Here the CDR3 reads CASKIQGTGELFF. The CDR3, as DNA: TGTGCCAGTAAGATACAGGGAACCGGGGAGCTGTTTTTT.

This clonotype appeared a few times. This sequence joins TRBV7-9 and TRBJ1-5, with TRBD1 as a possible D gene (6 bases). This CDR3 region has 14 residues. The V end lost 4 bases, the J end lost 3 bases, and 10 bases lay between the germline ends. Germline V gene sequence: CDR1 SEHNR, CDR2 FQNEAQ (reference sequence). In DNA, the CDR3 is TGTGCCAGCAGCTCTGACAGGTACAATCAGCCCCAGCATTTT. This encodes CASSSDRYNQPQHF.

This clonotype appeared many times. CDR3 sequence reads: CASTHFGELFF. DNA for the CDR3: TGTGCCAGCACCCACTTCGGGGAGCTGTTTTTT. The rearrangement links TRBV28 to TRBJ2-2, with D unclear. V was shortened by 7 bases and J by 7 bases, with 7 bases between the two germline ends. The CDR3 covers 11 residues. In germline, CDR1 is MDHEN, CDR2 SYDVKM.

This clonotype showed up just a few times. The chain links TRBV7-6 to TRBJ2-5, with 8 nucleotides matching TRBD2. The CDR3 has 13 amino acids. The V segment lost 5 bases and the J segment 6 bases; nucleotides outside the gene matches: 5. The V gene's germline CDR1 is SGHVS and CDR2 FNYEAQ. CDR3 nucleotides: TGTGCCAGCAGCGATAGCGGGGTCAAGACCCAGTACTTC. Protein sequence: CASSDSGVKTQYF.

The chain combines TRBV6-9 with TRBJ1-5; D may be TRBD1 (5 bases). V was clipped by 3 bases and J by 7 bases, with 13 bases between them. The CDR3 extends over 14 amino acids. Per germline, CDR1 MNHGY and CDR2 SVAAGI. In nucleotides, the CDR3 is TGTGCCAGCAGTTACACCGGGACTGGCCAGCCCCAGCATTTT. Its translation: CASSYTGTGQPQHF.

The genes are TRBV19 and TRBJ1-4; 10 nucleotides line up with TRBD1. The junction had 6 bases not matched to a gene; V was cut back by 5 bases and J by 0 bases. Germline V lookup: CDR1 LNHDA, CDR2 SQIVND (reference sequence). This CDR3 region has 17 residues. The CDR3 coding sequence is TGTGCCAGTAGTGTCGGGACAGGGGATCCAACTAATGAAAAACTGTTTTTT. As protein: CASSVGTGDPTNEKLFF.

This clonotype appeared many times. For the CDR3, the DNA is TGTGCCAGCTCGACTTTCAGGGGTGGCTACACCTTC. It yields the protein CASSTFRGGYTF. V and J are TRBV2 and TRBJ1-2; perhaps TRBD1 as D (6 bases). CDR1 SNHLY and CDR2 FYNNEI come from the germline V gene. The V end lost 8 bases, the J end lost 7 bases, and 14 bases lay between the germline ends. There are 12 residues in the CDR3.

On this clonotype itself: This sequence is one base from a far larger clone and is likely a read error. The chain recombines TRBV6-1 with TRBJ1-2; no definite D call. CDR3 length: 13 amino acids. Germline values: CDR1 MNHNS, CDR2 SASEGT. Trimming removed 6 bases from V and 2 bases from J, with 10 bases in between. The CDR3 bases are TGTGCCAGCAGATGCACACTCAACTATGGCTACACCTTC. This sequence encodes CASRCTLNYGYTF.

A note on this clonotype: A read error is possible here, since a much larger clone lies one base away. V usage is TRBV6-2 or TRBV6-3 and J usage is TRBJ2-5; the match to TRBD2 covers 9 bases. With V trimmed by 8 bases and J by 4 bases, 11 bases remained unmatched. The CDR3 runs to 15 residues. CDR1 and CDR2 from the germline V gene are MNHEY and SVGEGT. The CDR3 DNA follows: TGTGCCAGCCCTTTGGGCGGGAGGGTTGCAGAGACCCAGTACTTC. Amino acid sequence: CASPLGGRVAETQYF.

There are a few counts of this clonotype. The V call is TRBV20-1, the J call TRBJ1-1, with 10 bases matching TRBD1. The CDR3 is 15 amino acids. Germline loops: CDR1 DFQATT, CDR2 SNEGSKA (reference sequence). Trimming at V came to 1 base and at J to 1 base, leaving 3 bases not matched to a gene. CDR3 in DNA: TGCAGTGCTAGAGCAGGGGACAGGGGGAACACTGAAGCTTTCTTT. Amino acids: CSARAGDRGNTEAFF.

This clonotype came up a few times. The gene calls are TRBV5-1 and TRBJ1-1, with D uncertain. Germline values: CDR1 SGHRS, CDR2 YFSETQ. This CDR3 contains 12 residues. V was pared by 2 bases and J by 7 bases, with 9 bases between. CDR3 sequence (DNA): TGCGCCAGCAGCTTTGAACAGAATGAAGCTTTCTTT. Its protein product is CASSFEQNEAFF.

The J gene is TRBJ1-5, the V gene TRBV19, with 7 positions matching TRBD1. Germline CDR1 is LNHDA and CDR2 is SQIVND (reference sequence). The V segment lost 4 bases and the J segment 1 base; nucleotides outside the gene matches: 4. The CDR3 is 15 residues long. The CDR3 bases are TGTGCCAGTAGTACAAACAGGGGAAGCAATCAGCCCCAGCATTTT. Translated, it gives CASSTNRGSNQPQHF.

This clonotype was counted only a few times. The chain is built from TRBV29-1 and TRBJ2-2; D perhaps matches TRBD1 (5 bases). V dropped 3 bases and J dropped 7 bases, with 15 bases sitting between them. Germline lookup yields CDR1 SQVTM and CDR2 ANQGSEA. The CDR3 consists of 14 residues. The CDR3 bases are TGCAGCGTTGACCTTGGGCAGGGCTACGGGGAGCTGTTTTTT. It translates to CSVDLGQGYGELFF.

The chain employs TRBV2 and TRBJ1-1; 7 bases map to TRBD1. The germline V gene has CDR1 SNHLY and CDR2 FYNNEI. V trimming: 5 bases; J trimming: 13 bases; junction bases outside the gene matches: 16. The CDR3 totals 14 residues. In DNA form, the CDR3 reads TGTGCCAGCAGTCCAACCACGACAGGGAAGGGACTTTTCTTT. It specifies CASSPTTTGKGLFF.

This clonotype was seen a handful of times. V and J are TRBV7-2 and TRBJ1-4; 7 bases agree with TRBD1. The CDR3 consists of 16 residues. The V segment lost 5 bases and the J segment 8 bases; nucleotides outside the gene matches: 14. Germline assignment: CDR1 SGHTA and CDR2 FQGNSA. The CDR3 DNA reads as TGTGCCAGCAGCCTAGGGGGGGGCGGGACAGCCGAAAAACTGTTTTTT. It specifies CASSLGGGGTAEKLFF.

This clonotype was counted ten times or more. This chain uses TRBV3-1 with TRBJ1-4, with D perhaps matching TRBD1 (5 bases). CDR3 length equals 18 residues. The V and J ends lost 1 base and 7 bases respectively, with 22 bases between them. Looked up from germline, CDR1 is LGHDT and CDR2 is YNNKEL (reference sequence). Here the CDR3 DNA reads TGTGCCAGCAGCCAAGCCGCGTTCCGGGACGGCCCCGGTGAAAAACTGTTTTTT. Translated, it gives CASSQAAFRDGPGEKLFF. The full variable domain, its missing parts supplied by reference TRBV3-1 and TRBJ1-4, is DTAVSQTPKYLVTQMGNDKSIKCEQNLGHDTMYWYKQDSKKFLKIMFSYNNKELIINETVPNRFSPKSPDKAHLNLHINSLELGDSAVYFCASSQAAFRDGPGEKLFFGSGTQLSVL.

This clonotype has at least ten counts. The rearrangement links TRBV12-5 to TRBJ1-2, with D uncertain. CDR1 is LGHNT and CDR2 is FRNRAP in the germline V gene. CDR3 length: 14 amino acids. Trimming removed 3 bases from V and 8 bases from J, with 16 bases in between. CDR3 sequence reads: CASGFYLSPSGYTF. CDR3 bases: TGTGCTAGTGGTTTCTATCTCAGCCCTTCCGGCTACACCTTC.

This clonotype was found many times. This sequence joins TRBV6-1 and TRBJ2-5, with D hard to call. Germline CDR1 is MNHNS and CDR2 is SASEGT. The length of the CDR3 is 14 residues. The V and J ends lost 7 bases and 0 bases respectively, with 12 bases between them. The CDR3 region has the DNA TGTGCCAGCAACAAGGGTGCCTACCAAGAGACCCAGTACTTC. It encodes CASNKGAYQETQYF.

In its sample, this clonotype was seen many times. The chain joins TRBV2 to TRBJ2-7; TRBD1 agrees at 9 bases. V trimming: 7 bases; J trimming: 4 bases; junction bases outside the gene matches: 5. CDR1 and CDR2 (germline): SNHLY, FYNNEI. The CDR3 is made up of 13 amino acids. The CDR3 coding sequence is TGTGCCAGCAACGGACAGGGGAGTTACGAGCAGTACTTC. The encoded protein is CASNGQGSYEQYF. Based on the CDR3 plus reference TRBV2 and TRBJ2-7, the full variable domain is EPEVTQTPSHQVTQMGQEVILRCVPISNHLYFYWYRQILGQKVEFLVSFYNNEISEKSEIFDDQFSVERPDGSNFTLKIRSTKLEDSAMYFCASNGQGSYEQYFGPGTRLTVT.

The J gene is TRBJ1-5, the V gene TRBV7-2; tentative D call: TRBD1 (5 bases). The V gene's germline CDR1 is SGHTA and CDR2 FQGNSA. V lost 1 base to trimming and J lost 6 bases, with 13 bases between them. This CDR3 is 15 amino acids long. CDR3 DNA: TGTGCCAGCAGCTTAGTGGCTGGCGGGGGTCAGCCCCAGCATTTT. Amino acids: CASSLVAGGGQPQHF.

In its sample, this clonotype was seen many times. The chain carries TRBV6-2 or TRBV6-3 and TRBJ1-2, with D unresolved. The CDR3 is 13 amino acids. Germline V gene data show CDR1 as MNHEY and CDR2 as SVGEGT. Trimming stripped 3 bases from V and 6 bases from J, with 11 bases between. CDR3 sequence (DNA): TGTGCCAGCAGTTATTTGGGTTTAGATGGCTACACCTTC. It is translated as CASSYLGLDGYTF.

This clonotype occurred many times. This chain uses TRBV12-3 or TRBV12-4 with TRBJ1-1; a possible D gene is TRBD1 (5 bases). The CDR3 has 14 residues. Trimming shortened V by 5 bases and J by 3 bases, and 13 bases separated the two germline ends. The CDR3 sequence: CASSPGASYTEAFF. The CDR3 DNA sequence: TGTGCCAGCAGTCCCGGGGCTTCTTACACTGAAGCTTTCTTT.

This clonotype was observed at least ten times. The chain is built from TRBV5-6 and TRBJ1-2; D is uncertain. CDR1 SGHDT and CDR2 YYEEEE come from the germline V gene. Trimming cost V 3 bases and J 6 bases, with 15 bases left between them. The CDR3 is 14 residues long. CDR3 amino acids: CASSYDRLGDGYTF. As DNA, the CDR3 is TGTGCCAGCAGCTATGACCGTCTCGGGGATGGCTACACCTTC.

This clonotype was found many times. The V call is TRBV6-5, the J call TRBJ1-2, with D tentatively TRBD1 (5 bases). The V and J ends lost 4 bases and 9 bases respectively, with 18 bases between them. Per germline, CDR1 MNHEY and CDR2 SVGAGI. The CDR3 covers 14 residues. CDR3 sequence reads: CASSFGQLRTRYTF. The CDR3 DNA follows: TGTGCCAGCAGTTTTGGACAACTTCGCACCCGCTACACCTTC.